This T cell receptor (beta chain) originates from a study of T cells after yellow fever vaccination. Findings of the study overall: Overlap between CD4 and CD8 compartments was detected for a small share of clonotypes.

TCRdb analysed the 5' RACE reads with MiXCR anew, one entry per CDR3 protein. The sample has roughly 330,000 distinct CDR3 sequences; around 7% are singletons. To note about this clonotype: The target antigen is unknown.

The TCR originated in a man between 18 and 35 years old who received the YFV17D yellow fever vaccine. The specimen comprised PBMCs, sampled around 45 days after the first yellow fever vaccination.

CDR3 bases: TGTGCCAGCAGTTTATTTGCCCTGGGGGGCGACATGAACACTGAAGCTTTCTTT. It codes for CASSLFALGGDMNTEAFF. The chain couples TRBV27 to TRBJ1-1, with D maybe TRBD1 (6 bases). The germline V gene encodes CDR1 MNHEY and CDR2 SMNVEV (reference sequence). V lost 1 base and J 0 bases, leaving 18 bases between the germline ends. There are 18 residues in the CDR3.